This T cell receptor (beta chain) stems from a study of T cells after yellow fever vaccination. TCR cDNA was made by 5'RACE template switching, adding a universal primer site and UMIs. TCRdb analysed the 5' RACE reads with MiXCR anew, one entry per CDR3 protein. The table has around 590,000 distinct CDR3 sequences, 12% seen once; the top ten hold more than 13%. In the case of this clonotype: Its antigen is undetermined.

Germline V CDR1 and CDR2: SGHRS, YFSETQ. This CDR3 comprises 14 residues. V was pared by 4 bases and J by 4 bases, with 15 bases between. General study results and limits: Abundant bulk-population clonotypes could contaminate the FACS-sorted repertoires.

This receptor was obtained from a man younger than 40 who received the YFV17D yellow fever vaccine. The starting material was PBMCs, obtained on the day of the yellow fever booster vaccination. The V call is TRBV5-1, the J call TRBJ2-7; no definite D call. The CDR3 DNA is TGCGCCAGCAGCCGTGTTTCCGACGGGTACGAGCAGTACTTC. Translated, it gives CASSRVSDGYEQYF.